This is a list of T cell receptor beta chains from one sample in a study of T cell responses to AZD1222 COVID-19 vaccine. Some clones are missing from TCRdb's copy, which holds only in-frame ones; the method was immunoSEQ multiplex PCR. Found here are 90,000 to 150,000 clones, roughly nine tenths of them singletons; the top ten hold over 3.5%. Sequenced material: peripheral blood, taken on day 0 of AZD1222 vaccination. These TCRs come from an adult in good health. The conserved cysteine and the conserved F or W are not part of the CDR3 here.

TRBV4-2,TRBJ1-6,ASSPRDRDNSPLH
TRBV5-1,TRBJ2-7,ASSHDGYEQY
TRBV5-1,TRBJ2-4,ASNPGTENIQY
TRBV5-6,TRBJ2-6,ASSLRGSGANVLT
TRBV7-2,TRBJ2-3,ASSKAGGGSTDTQY
TRBV11-2,TRBJ1-2,ASSLAGGFYGYT
TRBV21-1,TRBJ1-5,ASSKQRRETGPGQPQH
TRBV6-2/TRBV6-3,TRBJ1-5,ASSYWGQDDQPQH
TRBV7-2,TRBJ1-2,ASSLGQYYGYT
TRBV2,TRBJ2-7,ASSKNGIHSREQY
TRBV6-2/TRBV6-3,TRBJ1-5,ASSFPPGQSNQPQH
TRBV6-5,TRBJ1-1,ASSFGTTVEDTEAF
TRBV7-8,TRBJ1-1,ASSFPRDSSMNTEAF
TRBV7-2,TRBJ2-2,ASSLARAGELF
TRBV2,TRBJ2-7,ASSENEQY
TRBV19,TRBJ1-1,ASSVTGATTEAF
TRBV15,TRBJ1-4,ATSRDLGTATNEKLF
TRBV7-6,TRBJ1-1,ASSQGTGVGTEAF
TRBV7-2,TRBJ1-1,ASSLGSANTEAF
TRBV12-3/TRBV12-4,TRBJ2-1,ASSPRQGRLF
TRBV18,TRBJ2-7,ASSSGGIPYEQY
TRBV28,TRBJ1-1,ASSFSGKTEAF
TRBV24-1,TRBJ2-2,ATSDRGAGTGELF
TRBV27,TRBJ2-5,ASSLGAGVATQY
TRBV4-3,TRBJ1-1,ASSQDRGLQAF
TRBV5-6,TRBJ2-1,ASSLTRTSRDEQF
TRBV19,TRBJ1-1,ASSISVTVNTEAF
TRBV24-1,TRBJ1-1,ATYPDRGNTEAF
TRBV6-2/TRBV6-3,TRBJ1-5,ASSYSQGAGNQPQH
TRBV7-8,TRBJ2-5,ASTYFGQGTGETQY
TRBV5-1,TRBJ1-1,ASSSDGNTEAF
TRBV5-4,TRBJ2-2,ASSFGGLGNTGELF
TRBV3-1/TRBV3-2,TRBJ1-5,ASSQDRSRNQPQH
TRBV3-1/TRBV3-2,TRBJ1-2,ASSRQGAGGGYT
TRBV3-1/TRBV3-2,TRBJ2-7,ASSLGSYEQY
TRBV12-3/TRBV12-4,TRBJ1-6,ASTGGYNSPLH
TRBV6-5,TRBJ1-6,ATKFGGEYNSPLH
TRBV3-1/TRBV3-2,TRBJ2-5,ASSLNPTGGAGETQY
TRBV4-3,TRBJ2-5,ASSQEGWETQY
TRBV18,TRBJ1-6,ASSLVKNSPLH
TRBV7-8,TRBJ2-7,ASSTTSGAVNEQY
TRBV5-6,TRBJ1-3,ASNHRFYSGNTIY
TRBV7-9,TRBJ2-1,ASSQWRNNEQF
TRBV7-6,TRBJ2-1,ASSPPGGEGYNEQF
TRBV6-5,TRBJ2-7,ASSYTGRREQY
TRBV3-1/TRBV3-2,TRBJ2-7,ASSQGAGGPIEQY
TRBV29-1,TRBJ1-1,SAGGRGLGVNTEAF
TRBV5-4,TRBJ1-4,ASSLGQGSNEKLF
TRBV9,TRBJ2-7,ASSVLEGPFDEQY
TRBV4-3,TRBJ1-6,ASSQDGQGIYGSPLH
TRBV7-2,TRBJ2-1,ASSLSVVVEQF
TRBV18,TRBJ1-1,ASSPVPDLEAF
TRBV6-2/TRBV6-3,TRBJ1-5,ASSFSSNSNQPQH
TRBV15,TRBJ2-1,ATSRGTSGGNEQF
TRBV14,TRBJ2-3,ASSLARSLSTDTQY
TRBV4-3,TRBJ2-1,ASSLGTGKDEQF
TRBV5-4,TRBJ2-5,ASSLRAGRTQETQY